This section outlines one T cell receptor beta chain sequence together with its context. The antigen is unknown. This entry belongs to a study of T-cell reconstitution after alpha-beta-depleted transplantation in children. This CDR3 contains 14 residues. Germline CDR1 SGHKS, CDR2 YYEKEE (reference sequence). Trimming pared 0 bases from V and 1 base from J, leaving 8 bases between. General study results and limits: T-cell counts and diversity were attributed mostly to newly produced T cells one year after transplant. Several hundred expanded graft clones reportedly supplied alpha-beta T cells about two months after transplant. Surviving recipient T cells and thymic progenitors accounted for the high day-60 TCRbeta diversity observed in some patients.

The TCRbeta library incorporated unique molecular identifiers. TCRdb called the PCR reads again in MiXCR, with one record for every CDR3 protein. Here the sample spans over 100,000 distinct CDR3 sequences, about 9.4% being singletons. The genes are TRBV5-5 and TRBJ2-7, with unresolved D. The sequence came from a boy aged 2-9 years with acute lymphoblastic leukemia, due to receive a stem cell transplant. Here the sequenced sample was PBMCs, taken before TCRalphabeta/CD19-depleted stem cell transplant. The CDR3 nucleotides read TGTGCCAGCAGCTTGGCCGGGCTTTCCTACGAGCAGTACTTC. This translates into CASSLAGLSYEQYF.